This T cell receptor beta chain came from a study of blood T cells in healthy people across ages. Then a second PCR, running roughly 7 to 11 cycles, was carried out with a sample-barcoded 5' primer and a J-beta primer mix. TCRdb independently ran MiXCR on the 5' RACE reads; one entry per CDR3 protein. This repertoire shows roughly 1.5 million distinct CDR3 sequences, roughly two fifths found once; its top ten account for approximately 4.1%. The sequencing input was blood. This sequence originates from a woman under 30 in good health.

The CDR3 region is CASSVTGGTYNEQYF. The DNA for the CDR3 is TGTGCCAGCAGCGTTACAGGGGGCACCTACAATGAGCAGTACTTC. The chain combines TRBV7-3 with TRBJ2-7; 9 bases fit TRBD1. The V gene's germline CDR1 is SGHTA and CDR2 FQGTGA. The trim removed 5 bases at V and 7 bases at J, leaving 12 bases unmatched. This CDR3 contains 15 residues.